Shown below are 8 T cell receptor beta chains from a single sample sequenced in a study of blood T cell repertoires in COVID-19 (dated by TCRdb to the early 2020s). The library was generated by the immunoSEQ multiplex PCR assay. TCRdb's version of the immuneACCESS table is confined to in-frame rearrangements and falls short of the full clone set. An unresolved V gene accounts for under half of the shortfall where checked; the remainder is of unknown origin. In this sample the table shows about 300,000 clones, about nine tenths of which occur a single time. Of the sample, about 10% falls within the top ten clones. Source material: PBMCs or T cells enriched from blood (not recorded which). The source is a young woman who had recovered from COVID-19.

V is TRBV20-1 and J is TRBJ2-7; tentatively, D is TRBD1 (6 bases). Deletions cut 3 bases from V and 3 bases from J, with 9 bases between. Germline CDR1 and CDR2: DFQATT and SNEGSKA (reference sequence). The length of the CDR3 is 12 residues. CDR3 DNA sequence: TGCAGTGCTAGTCAGGGGAGCTACGAGCAGTACTTC. It yields the protein CSASQGSYEQYF.

This clone was recorded a few times. The chain employs TRBV28 and TRBJ1-2; 9 bases align to TRBD1. This CDR3 spans 14 amino acids. CDR1 is MDHEN, CDR2 SYDVKM, per germline. V lost 3 bases to trimming and J lost 8 bases; unmatched junction nucleotides: 7. The CDR3 here is CASSFSGTGSGYTF. For the CDR3, the DNA is TGTGCCAGCAGTTTTTCCGGGACAGGGTCCGGCTACACCTTC.

The V gene is TRBV9, the J gene TRBJ1-1; 7 bases are shared with TRBD1. This CDR3 comprises 14 residues. V lost 5 bases, J lost 2 bases, and 6 bases stayed unmatched. Germline-derived CDR1 and CDR2 are SGDLS and YYNGEE. The CDR3 nucleotides are TGTGCCAGCAGAGGGGGACAGCCAAACACTGAAGCTTTCTTT. Protein sequence: CASRGGQPNTEAFF.

The rearrangement uses TRBV27 and TRBJ2-7, with D maybe TRBD1 (6 bases). CDR1 and CDR2 from the germline V gene are MNHEY and SMNVEV (reference sequence). Trimming cost V 4 bases and J 0 bases, with 7 bases left between them. The length of the CDR3 is 13 residues. Written as DNA, the CDR3 is TGTGCCAGCAGTTCGGACAGCTCCTACGAGCAGTACTTC. Its protein product is CASSSDSSYEQYF.

V and J are TRBV6-1 and TRBJ2-7, with TRBD1 matching 8 bases. The CDR3 loop spans 15 amino acids. CDR1 is MNHNS, CDR2 SASEGT, per germline. The V segment lost 3 bases and the J segment 3 bases; nucleotides outside the gene matches: 7. DNA of the CDR3: TGTGCCAGCAGTGAGGGGGGACAGGCCTTCTACGAGCAGTACTTC. Translation gives CASSEGGQAFYEQYF.

In nucleotides, the CDR3 is TGTGCCTGGAAGGGGGGGGGAAATGGCTACACCTTC. Translating it yields CAWKGGGNGYTF. The rearrangement joins TRBV30 to TRBJ1-2; TRBD1 is a possible D gene (6 bases). The CDR3 contains 12 residues. CDR1 GTSNPN and CDR2 SVGIG come from the germline V gene (reference sequence). Trimming removed 4 bases at V and 6 bases at J, with 12 bases between.

The chain's CDR3 is CASRPTGTTGELFF. For the CDR3, the DNA is TGTGCCAGCAGACCCACAGGGACAACCGGGGAGCTGTTTTTT. The chain recombines TRBV3-1 (or the pseudogene TRBV3-2) with TRBJ2-2; TRBD1 might be the D (6 bases). Trimming left V 6 bases short and J 5 bases short, with 13 bases between. The CDR3 runs to 14 residues. Germline loops: CDR1 LGHDT, CDR2 YNNKEL (reference sequence).

This chain links TRBV9 with TRBJ2-5; D may be TRBD2 (6 bases). From germline, CDR1 is SGDLS and CDR2 YYNGEE. Trimming pared 3 bases from V and 5 bases from J, leaving 8 bases between. The CDR3 length is 12 residues. CDR3 in amino acids: CASSGEVETQYF. The CDR3 DNA sequence: TGTGCCAGCAGCGGGGAGGTGGAGACCCAGTACTTC.